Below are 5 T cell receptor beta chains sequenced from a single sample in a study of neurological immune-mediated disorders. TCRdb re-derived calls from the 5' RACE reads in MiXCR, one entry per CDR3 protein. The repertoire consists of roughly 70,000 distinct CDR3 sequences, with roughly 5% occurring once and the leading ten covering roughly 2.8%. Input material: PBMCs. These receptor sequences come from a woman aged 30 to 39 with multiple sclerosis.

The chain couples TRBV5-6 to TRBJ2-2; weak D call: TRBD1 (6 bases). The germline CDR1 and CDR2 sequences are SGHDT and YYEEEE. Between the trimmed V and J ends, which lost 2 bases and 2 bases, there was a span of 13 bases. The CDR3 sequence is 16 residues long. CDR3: CASSLLQGVNTGELFF. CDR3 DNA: TGTGCCAGCAGCTTATTACAGGGAGTTAACACCGGGGAGCTGTTTTTT.

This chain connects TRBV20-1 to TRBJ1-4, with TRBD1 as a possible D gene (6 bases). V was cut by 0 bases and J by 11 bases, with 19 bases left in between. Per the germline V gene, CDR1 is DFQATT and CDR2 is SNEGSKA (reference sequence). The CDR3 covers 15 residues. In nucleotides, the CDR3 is TGCAGTGCTAGAGATTTAGGACAGTGGGCGCGGAAACTGTTTTTT. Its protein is CSARDLGQWARKLFF.

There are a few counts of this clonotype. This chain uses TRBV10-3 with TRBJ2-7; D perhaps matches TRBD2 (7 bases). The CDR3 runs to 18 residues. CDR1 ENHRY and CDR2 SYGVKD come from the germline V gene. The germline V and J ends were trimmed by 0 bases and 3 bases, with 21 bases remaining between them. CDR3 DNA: TGTGCCATCAGTGAGTCGGGGGGGGGCATCTCAATATACTACGAGCAGTACTTC. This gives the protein CAISESGGGISIYYEQYF.

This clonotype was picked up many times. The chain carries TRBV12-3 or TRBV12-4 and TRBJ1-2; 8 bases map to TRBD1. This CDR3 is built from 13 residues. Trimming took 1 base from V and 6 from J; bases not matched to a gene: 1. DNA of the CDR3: TGTGCCAGCAGTTTAGGACAGGGGCATGGCTACACCTTC. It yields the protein CASSLGQGHGYTF.

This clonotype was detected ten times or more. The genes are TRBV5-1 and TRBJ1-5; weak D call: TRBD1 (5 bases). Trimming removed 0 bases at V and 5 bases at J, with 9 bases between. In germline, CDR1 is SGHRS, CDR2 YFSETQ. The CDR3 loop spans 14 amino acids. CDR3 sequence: CASSLAGTDQPQHF. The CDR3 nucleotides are TGCGCCAGCAGCTTGGCCGGGACGGATCAGCCCCAGCATTTT.